The rows below give T cell receptor beta chains drawn from one sample of a study of CD8 T cells in ankylosing spondylitis. MiXCR, run by TCRdb on the 5' RACE reads, gives a single entry per CDR3 protein. The sample has 110,000 to 150,000 distinct CDR3 sequences; roughly 8.8% are singletons. The sample taken for sequencing was synovial fluid, either unsorted or a sorted T cell fraction (not recorded which). The receptors here all came from a male donor with ankylosing spondylitis. The CDR3 runs from the conserved cysteine through the conserved F or W. The D gene is left open where the match is weak. Size values are once, few and many counts, or a class for expanded clones, and some rows have none.

clone_size	d_call	j_call	v_call	cdr3_nt	cdr3_aa
many	NA	TRBJ1-5	TRBV28	TGTGCCAGCAGTTTATACAGTGGGCGACAGCCCCAGCATTTT	CASSLYSGRQPQHF
few	NA	TRBJ2-1	TRBV6-2/TRBV6-3	TGTGCCAGCGGTGCGAGGAGCTCCTACAATGAGCAGTTCTTC	CASGARSSYNEQFF
many	NA	TRBJ2-1	TRBV7-9	TGTGCCAGCAGCGGGATTAATGAGCAGTTCTTC	CASSGINEQFF
NA	NA	TRBJ2-7	TRBV20-1	TGCAGTGGGCTATCCATGGACAAAAGCTACGAGCAGTACTTC	CSGLSMDKSYEQYF
NA	NA	TRBJ2-7	TRBV20-1	TGCAGTGCCTTATCGCCCTCATACTACGAGCAGTACTTC	CSALSPSYYEQYF
NA	TRBD2	TRBJ2-5	TRBV7-9	TGTGCCAGCACCGTCGGGCGGGAGGTGGAGACCCAGTACTTC	CASTVGREVETQYF
NA	TRBD2	TRBJ2-3	TRBV4-2	TGTGCCAGCAGCCCTTCACTAGCGAATACGCAGTATTTT	CASSPSLANTQYF
NA	NA	TRBJ1-6	TRBV12-5	TGTGCTAGTGGGCCAGGGTCCTATAATTCACCCCTCCACTTT	CASGPGSYNSPLHF
few	TRBD2	TRBJ2-3	TRBV27	TGTGCCAGCAGACCAAGGACTAGCGGGAGCGGTGATACGCAGTATTTT	CASRPRTSGSGDTQYF
many	NA	TRBJ2-1	TRBV5-6	TGTGCCAGCAGCTGGCTACACAATGAGCAGTTCTTC	CASSWLHNEQFF
few	TRBD2	TRBJ2-3	TRBV5-1	TGCGCCAGCAGCTTGATCGGGACTAGCGGGACCACAGATACGCAGTATTTT	CASSLIGTSGTTDTQYF
many	NA	TRBJ2-7	TRBV12-3/TRBV12-4	TGTGCCAGCAGGGACGACAGCGCCTACGAGCAGTACTTC	CASRDDSAYEQYF
few	NA	TRBJ2-1	TRBV7-3	TGTGCCAGCAGCTTAGAGGCAGTCTACAATGAGCAGTTCTTC	CASSLEAVYNEQFF
many	NA	TRBJ1-1	TRBV5-1	TGCGCCAGCAGCCAAGACTCCTGGTACACTGAAGCTTTCTTT	CASSQDSWYTEAFF
few	TRBD1	TRBJ2-7	TRBV5-1	TGCGCCAGCAGATGGGCTCCGGGACAGGGGTTGGACGAGCAGTACTTC	CASRWAPGQGLDEQYF
many	NA	TRBJ1-3	TRBV12-3/TRBV12-4	TGTGCCAGCAGTTTTGGCATGGGCACCATATATTTT	CASSFGMGTIYF
NA	TRBD2	TRBJ2-7	TRBV5-1	TGCGCCAGCAGCGCGGGACTAGCGGGGGGCAAGAGCTCCTACGAGCAGTACTTC	CASSAGLAGGKSSYEQYF
NA	NA	TRBJ2-1	TRBV18	TGTGCCAGCTCTCCGCGGGGGGACAGCTACAATGAGCAGTTCTTC	CASSPRGDSYNEQFF
few	NA	TRBJ1-1	TRBV6-2/TRBV6-3	TGTGCCAGCAGTTCAGGGGCCAAGAACACTGAAGCTTTCTTT	CASSSGAKNTEAFF
many	TRBD2	TRBJ2-3	TRBV7-2	TGTGCCAGCAGCTTCCCTAGCGGGAGTGACACAGATACGCAGTATTTT	CASSFPSGSDTDTQYF
NA	NA	TRBJ2-5	TRBV28	TGTGCCAGCAGTTTCTCACAAGAGACCCAGTACTTC	CASSFSQETQYF
many	NA	TRBJ1-3	TRBV29-1	TGCAGCGTATTAGGGAGCTCTGGAAACACCATATATTTT	CSVLGSSGNTIYF
many	TRBD2	TRBJ2-1	TRBV7-8	TGTGCCAGCAGCCCCAGAGGTAGCGGGAGGCGTTTTAGTGAGCAGTTCTTC	CASSPRGSGRRFSEQFF
many	TRBD1	TRBJ2-1	TRBV12-3/TRBV12-4	TGTGCCAGCAGTTTGACAGGGAGCACCTACAATGAGCAGTTCTTC	CASSLTGSTYNEQFF
few	NA	TRBJ1-1	TRBV6-1	TGTGCCAGCAGTAGGCTACTGGGCGGGGCTTTGATAGAAGCTTTCTTT	CASSRLLGGALIEAFF
NA	NA	TRBJ2-6	TRBV24-1	TGTGCCACCAGTGAGGGCTCTGGGGCCAACGTCCTGACTTTC	CATSEGSGANVLTF
many	TRBD2	TRBJ2-5	TRBV29-1	TGCAGCGCAACTAGCGGGAGAGAGACCCAGTACTTC	CSATSGRETQYF
many	TRBD2	TRBJ2-1	TRBV5-6	TGTGCCAGCAGCTTGGCCTTAGGACTAGCGATCAGCAATGAGCAGTTCTTC	CASSLALGLAISNEQFF
few	NA	TRBJ2-1	TRBV19	TGTGCCAGTAGTATAACCCCCCACAGCCCGAATGAGCAGTTCTTC	CASSITPHSPNEQFF
NA	NA	TRBJ2-2	TRBV5-6	TGTGCCAGCAGCTTGCAGAGGGTGACCGGGGAGCTGTTTTTT	CASSLQRVTGELFF
many	NA	TRBJ1-2	TRBV7-8	TGTGCCAGCAGCAACACCTGGGCTGAGACCCATGGCTACACCTTC	CASSNTWAETHGYTF
many	TRBD2	TRBJ2-2	TRBV5-1	TGCGCCAGCAGCTTCTGGGGACTAGCGGGAGTTACCGGGGAGCTGTTTTTT	CASSFWGLAGVTGELFF
many	NA	TRBJ1-6	TRBV7-8	TGTGCCAGCAGCTTAGTAGAGGCGGAAAATTCACCCCTCCACTTT	CASSLVEAENSPLHF
NA	NA	TRBJ1-1	TRBV7-2	TGTGCCAGCAGCCCCGGCCTAAGGGCTGAAGCTTTCTTT	CASSPGLRAEAFF
few	TRBD1	TRBJ2-5	TRBV20-1	TGCAGTGCTGAGGACAGGGCCGGAGAGACCCAGTACTTC	CSAEDRAGETQYF
few	NA	TRBJ2-3	TRBV7-8	TGTGCCAGCAGCTTCTCCAGCGACGCAGATACGCAGTATTTT	CASSFSSDADTQYF
few	NA	TRBJ2-3	TRBV25-1	TGTGCCAGCACTTCTACAGGGGATACGCAGTATTTT	CASTSTGDTQYF
few	NA	TRBJ2-4	TRBV7-8	TGTGCCAGCAGCTTCGAAGGGACGTCGGGAAACATTCAGTACTTC	CASSFEGTSGNIQYF
NA	NA	TRBJ2-3	TRBV27	TGTGCCAGCAGCTCCCCCGGGACCCTCGGCACAGATACGCAGTATTTT	CASSSPGTLGTDTQYF
many	NA	TRBJ2-1	TRBV4-2	TGTGCCAGCAGCCAAGCAGGACTCAATGAGCAGTTCTTC	CASSQAGLNEQFF
few	TRBD2	TRBJ2-1	TRBV12-3/TRBV12-4	TGTGCCAGCAGCCCTCTTAGACTAGCGGGGTGGAACAATGAGCAGTTCTTC	CASSPLRLAGWNNEQFF
NA	NA	TRBJ2-2	TRBV5-4	TGTGCCAGCAGCTTGGGGAGGGGGAGTACCGGGGAGCTGTTTTTT	CASSLGRGSTGELFF
many	TRBD2	TRBJ2-2	TRBV9	TGTGCCAGCAGCACAGGACTAGCGGGGGGCAATGCCGGGGAGCTGTTTTTT	CASSTGLAGGNAGELFF
few	NA	TRBJ1-2	TRBV7-8	TGTGCCAGCAGCTTAGTGTTAGGGATCGATGGCTACACCTTC	CASSLVLGIDGYTF
NA	NA	TRBJ1-2	TRBV7-9	TGTGCCAGCAGCACCTTAGCAAACTATGGCTACACCTTC	CASSTLANYGYTF
many	NA	TRBJ1-5	TRBV20-1	TGCAGTGCTGGTCGGGGGAGCAATCAGCCCCAGCATTTT	CSAGRGSNQPQHF
many	NA	TRBJ1-1	TRBV6-5	TGTGCCAGCAGTTTAGGGACCGCCCGTGAAGCTTTCTTT	CASSLGTAREAFF
NA	NA	TRBJ2-1	TRBV3-1	TGTGCCAGCAGCCCGACGGCAAGCTCCTACAATGAGCAGTTCTTC	CASSPTASSYNEQFF
NA	NA	TRBJ1-1	TRBV20-1	TGCAGTGTACAGGGAAACACTGAAGCTTTCTTT	CSVQGNTEAFF